The entry below gives a single TCR beta chain sequence along with its context. This clonotype has at least ten counts. Which antigen it targets is not known. One base away there is no much larger clone; base qualities are not given. Receptor libraries were prepared by 5' RACE. Sequencing was carried out with an Illumina MiSeq. Clones were called with MiXCR by TCRdb after fastp trimmed the public reads at Q25, and only in-frame beta chains were retained. Records with the same CDR3 protein are collapsed into one entry carrying the most frequent genes and DNA. This sample comprises 63,000 or so distinct CDR3 sequences, 15% to 20% of them detected only once. The ten largest clones represent roughly 4.7% of the sample. This sample is drawn from a study of T cells of healthy individuals (dated by TCRdb to between 2017 and 2018). From V the trimming removes 3 bases and from J it removes 5 bases, while the gene matches leave 24 bases of the junction unaccounted for. Taken from cysteine to phenylalanine, the CDR3 has 20 residues. CDR3 DNA only is kept here, 60 bases in frame from base 1.

The chain joins TRBV5-3 to TRBJ2-7; the central 9 bases match TRBD2. TRBV5-3 is designated an ORF whose function remains uncertain. The TCR was taken from a human donor in good health. At the DNA level, the sequence is TGTGCCAGAAGCTGGGGGCGTGAGGTAGCGGGGGCCACACGACTCGACGAGCAGTACTTC. Translation gives CARSWGREVAGATRLDEQYF.